This paragraph covers one T cell receptor (beta chain) sequence. A universal primer binding site was introduced by template switching. The final cDNA contained unique molecular identifiers. TCRdb analysed the 5' RACE reads with MiXCR anew, one entry per CDR3 protein. The sample contains roughly 490,000 distinct CDR3 sequences, 14% of which appear only once. The sample is drawn from a study of identical twins. The data also belong to a second study, concerning yellow fever vaccine responses in identical twins.

The receptor was derived from a woman aged 18-29 years in good health. Sequencing was done on a sample of CD4+ T cells sorted from blood.

The CDR3 DNA follows: TGTGCCAGCAGCCCCCGTAGGGTCAGTCCTAACACTGAAGCTTTCTTT. Translation gives CASSPRRVSPNTEAFF. The gene calls are TRBV3-1 and TRBJ1-1; no clear D gene. The CDR3 consists of 16 residues. Per germline, CDR1 LGHDT and CDR2 YNNKEL (reference sequence). Trimming stripped 4 bases from V and 2 bases from J, with 17 bases between.